This entry lists 18 T cell receptor beta chains sequenced from one sample in a study of blood T cell repertoires in COVID-19. TCRdb's copy holds only in-frame clones and misses some; the assay was immunoSEQ multiplex PCR. Among roughly 200,000 clones listed, 86% were seen once. Sequences were obtained from peripheral blood. These receptors were obtained from a woman in her forties or fifties with COVID-19, enrolled during active disease.

The rearrangement joins TRBV10-3 to TRBJ1-1; 7 bases align to TRBD1. This CDR3 region has 14 residues. V gave up 6 bases and J gave up 7 bases; unmatched junction bases: 11. From germline, CDR1 is ENHRY and CDR2 SYGVKD. The CDR3 protein is CAIRPSGGRDEAFF. In DNA, the CDR3 is TGTGCCATCAGGCCTTCAGGGGGAAGGGATGAAGCTTTCTTT.

This clone has just one count. The chain employs TRBV5-1 and TRBJ2-1, with 12 bases matching TRBD2. From germline, CDR1 is SGHRS and CDR2 YFSETQ. V lost 0 bases to trimming and J lost 8 bases; unmatched junction nucleotides: 3. The CDR3 has 15 amino acids. CDR3: CASSLVLAGGDEQFF. In nucleotides, the CDR3 is TGCGCCAGCAGCTTGGTACTAGCGGGGGGCGATGAGCAGTTCTTC.

This clone has a handful of counts. The V and J genes are TRBV18 and TRBJ1-1; D is undetermined. Germline CDR1 and CDR2: KGHSH and LQKENI. Trimming shortened V by 1 base and J by 3 bases, and 12 bases separated the two germline ends. This CDR3 contains 15 residues. The CDR3 DNA is TGTGCCAGCTCACCACTGAGGGTTACGGACACTGAAGCTTTCTTT. This codes for CASSPLRVTDTEAFF.

CDR3 residues: CASSLAPYSNEKLFF. The CDR3 region has the DNA TGTGCCAGCAGCTTAGCCCCATACTCTAATGAAAAACTGTTTTTT. The rearrangement joins TRBV11-2 to TRBJ1-4, with no clear D. The CDR3 totals 15 residues. The germline V gene has CDR1 SGHAT and CDR2 FQNNGV. Trimming removed 1 base from V and 3 bases from J, with 9 bases in between.

This chain links TRBV7-9 with TRBJ1-4; TRBD1 aligns across 9 bases. This CDR3 is 15 amino acids long. Trimming at V came to 1 base and at J to 8 bases, leaving 5 bases not matched to a gene. The germline CDR1 and CDR2 sequences are SEHNR and FQNEAQ (reference sequence). CDR3 DNA: TGTGCCAGCAGCTTAGTGGGACAGGGAGGCGAAAAACTGTTTTTT. It is translated as CASSLVGQGGEKLFF.

The V and J genes are TRBV27 and TRBJ1-1, with 9 bases fitting TRBD1. The CDR3 sequence is 17 residues long. V trimming: 3 bases; J trimming: 7 bases; junction bases outside the gene matches: 15. Germline V gives CDR1 MNHEY, CDR2 SMNVEV (reference sequence). The chain's CDR3 is CASSFNRGRLGGFEAFF. CDR3 coding DNA: TGTGCCAGCAGTTTTAACAGGGGGCGTTTGGGGGGCTTTGAAGCTTTCTTT.

The CDR3 DNA reads as TGTGCCAGCCTTCTCATGGCCCATGAAGCTTTCTTT. Its translation is CASLLMAHEAFF. V and J are TRBV6-5 and TRBJ1-1; D gene ambiguous. V was pared by 8 bases and J by 7 bases, with 14 bases between. Germline V gene data show CDR1 as MNHEY and CDR2 as SVGAGI. CDR3 length equals 12 residues.

The V and J genes are TRBV3-1 (or the pseudogene TRBV3-2) and TRBJ1-2; weak D call: TRBD1 (6 bases). Germline-derived CDR1 and CDR2 are LGHDT and YNNKEL (reference sequence). The CDR3 covers 15 residues. Trimming shortened V by 2 bases and J by 4 bases, and 14 bases separated the two germline ends. Written as DNA, the CDR3 is TGTGCCAGCAGCCAAACCGACAGGACCGCCTATGGCTACACCTTC. It encodes CASSQTDRTAYGYTF.

This clone was observed a single time. This chain connects TRBV19 to TRBJ2-1; 7 nucleotides agree with TRBD2. The CDR3 consists of 17 residues. V trimming: 3 bases; J trimming: 7 bases; junction bases outside the gene matches: 15. Germline V lookup: CDR1 LNHDA, CDR2 SQIVND (reference sequence). Written as DNA, the CDR3 is TGTGCCAGTAGTATTTTGTCCGGGGGGAGAGGGTTTAATGAGCAGTTCTTC. Its protein is CASSILSGGRGFNEQFF. The full variable domain, in which reference TRBV19 and TRBJ2-1 provide the parts outside the CDR3, is DGGITQSPKYLFRKEGQNVTLSCEQNLNHDAMYWYRQDPGQGLRLIYYSQIVNDFQKGDIAEGYSVSREKKESFPLTVTSAQKNPTAFYLCASSILSGGRGFNEQFFGPGTRLTVL.

The sample holds one count of this clone. The rearrangement uses TRBV5-1 and TRBJ2-1; 11 nucleotides align to TRBD2. CDR1 SGHRS and CDR2 YFSETQ come from the germline V gene. The ends lost 3 bases at V and 7 bases at J; junction bases unmatched: 3. The CDR3 has 14 amino acids. The CDR3 is CASSSTSGVNEQFF. CDR3 nucleotide sequence: TGCGCCAGCAGCTCGACTAGCGGGGTGAATGAGCAGTTCTTC. Filled out from reference TRBV5-1 and TRBJ2-1, the complete variable domain reads KAGVTQTPRYLIKTRGQQVTLSCSPISGHRSVSWYQQTPGQGLQFLFEYFSETQRNKGNFPGRFSGRQFSNSRSEMNVSTLELGDSALYLCASSSTSGVNEQFFGPGTRLTVL.

This clone was detected once. J is TRBJ1-2 and V is TRBV2; D gene uncertain. The CDR3 has 13 residues. V lost 0 bases and J lost 5, with 7 bases in between. Germline V gene lookup returns CDR1 SNHLY and CDR2 FYNNEI. The CDR3 DNA sequence: TGTGCCAGCAGTGAAGCCCGGTGGTATGGCTACACCTTC. Its translation is CASSEARWYGYTF.

The V call is TRBV27, the J call TRBJ1-5; TRBD1 matches at 9 bases. CDR3 length: 13 amino acids. The trim removed 6 bases at V and 7 bases at J, leaving 4 bases unmatched. Germline CDR1 is MNHEY and CDR2 is SMNVEV (reference sequence). CDR3 sequence: CASRWTGDQPQHF. CDR3 bases: TGTGCCAGCAGGTGGACAGGGGACCAGCCCCAGCATTTT.

The gene calls are TRBV19 and TRBJ2-7, with D maybe TRBD1 (6 bases). With 2 bases removed from V and 5 bases from J, the gap between germline ends came to 16 bases. This CDR3 is 15 amino acids long. Germline CDR1 is LNHDA and CDR2 is SQIVND (reference sequence). CDR3 region: CASSINRDAGHEQYF. The CDR3, as DNA: TGTGCCAGTAGTATAAACAGGGATGCAGGCCACGAGCAGTACTTC.

V and J are TRBV14 and TRBJ1-1; D possibly corresponds to TRBD1 (5 bases). V lost 0 bases, J lost 4 bases, and 9 bases lay in between. Germline V lookup: CDR1 SGHDN, CDR2 FVKESK. The CDR3 contains 14 residues. CDR3 sequence reads: CASSQEGRGTEAFF. The CDR3 nucleotides are TGTGCCAGCAGCCAAGAGGGGAGGGGCACTGAAGCTTTCTTT.

V and J are TRBV19 and TRBJ1-5; D may be TRBD1 (6 bases). Per germline, CDR1 LNHDA and CDR2 SQIVND (reference sequence). The ends were cut back, 6 bases at V and 0 bases at J, with 15 bases in the middle. The CDR3 is 16 amino acids. Written as DNA, the CDR3 is TGTGCCAGTAGCCCAGGGACAAGGTATAGCAATCAGCCCCAGCATTTT. This sequence encodes CASSPGTRYSNQPQHF.

The chain couples TRBV6-5 to TRBJ1-5, with 8 bases identical to TRBD1. Trimming at V came to 5 bases and at J to 6 bases, leaving 6 bases not matched to a gene. CDR1 MNHEY and CDR2 SVGAGI come from the germline V gene. This CDR3 is built from 14 residues. This CDR3 is CASSPSGGFQPQHF. For the CDR3, the DNA is TGTGCCAGCAGTCCCTCAGGGGGCTTTCAGCCCCAGCATTTT.

The CDR3 DNA reads TGTGCCAGCAGCCACAGCGGGCAGGATCAGCCCCAGCATTTT. Protein: CASSHSGQDQPQHF. The chain is built from TRBV3-1 (or the pseudogene TRBV3-2) and TRBJ1-5; D unclear. The germline gives CDR1 LGHDT, CDR2 YNNKEL (reference sequence). The length of the CDR3 is 14 residues. V shed 3 bases and J shed 5 bases, with 11 bases lying between them.

The chain combines TRBV14 with TRBJ1-2; D may be TRBD1 (6 bases). Germline V CDR1 and CDR2: SGHDN, FVKESK. The length of the CDR3 is 16 residues. The germline V and J ends were trimmed by 3 bases and 2 bases, with 16 bases remaining between them. In nucleotides, the CDR3 is TGTGCCAGCAGCCAGCGACCCCTCACAGGGAACTATGGCTACACCTTC. It translates to CASSQRPLTGNYGYTF.